Included here is one T cell receptor beta chain sequence, with context. The germline CDR1 and CDR2 sequences are SGHAT and FQNNGV. Deletions cut 4 bases from V and 2 bases from J, with 14 bases between. This CDR3 has 15 amino acids. TCRdb's table, derived via immunoSEQ multiplex PCR, lists solely in-frame clones and lacks some. The table records about 150,000 clones, more than 75% of them present only once. This specimen belongs to a study of blood T cell repertoires in COVID-19. Study in general: Material from acute and convalescent COVID-19 was sourced from the United States, Italy and Spain. In each case, the material was cDNA or gDNA derived from T cells, B-cell-depleted T cells, or PBMCs.

The V call is TRBV11-2, the J call TRBJ1-2, with D possibly being TRBD1 (5 bases). This TCR derives from a woman in her seventies with COVID-19, enrolled during active disease. The sequencing input was peripheral blood. In DNA, the CDR3 is TGTGCCAGCAGCTCCGCAGGGATAAGGAACTATGGCTACACCTTC. Translation gives CASSSAGIRNYGYTF.